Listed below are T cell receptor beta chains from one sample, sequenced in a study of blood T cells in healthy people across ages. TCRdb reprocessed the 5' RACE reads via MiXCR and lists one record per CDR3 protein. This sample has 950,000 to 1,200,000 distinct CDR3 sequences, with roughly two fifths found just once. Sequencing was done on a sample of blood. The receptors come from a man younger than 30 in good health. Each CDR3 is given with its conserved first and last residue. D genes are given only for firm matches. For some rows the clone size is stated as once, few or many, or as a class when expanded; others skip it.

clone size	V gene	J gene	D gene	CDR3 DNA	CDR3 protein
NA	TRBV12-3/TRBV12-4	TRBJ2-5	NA	TGTGCCAGCAGTTTTGGGGGTATCTACAATGAGCAGTACTTC	CASSFGGIYNEQYF
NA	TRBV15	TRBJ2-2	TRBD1	TGTGCCACATCCGGGACAGGGACCGGGGAGCTGTTTTTT	CATSGTGTGELFF
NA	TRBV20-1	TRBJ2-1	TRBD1	TGCAGTGCTAGATTGGACAGGGGACGGTTCTTC	CSARLDRGRFF
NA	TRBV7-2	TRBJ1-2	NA	TGTGCCAGCACCCGAACCTTAGGCTACACCTTC	CASTRTLGYTF
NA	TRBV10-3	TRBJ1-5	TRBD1	TGTGCCACCCGACAGAGACAGGGGGATCAGCCCCAGCATTTT	CATRQRQGDQPQHF
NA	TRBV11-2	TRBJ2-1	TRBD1	TGTGCCAGCAGCCGTTCGGGACAGGGGGCTTTCAATGAGCAGTTCTTC	CASSRSGQGAFNEQFF
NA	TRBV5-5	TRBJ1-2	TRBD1	TGTGCCAGCAGCGTAGAGGGGGCCAACTATGGCTACACCTTC	CASSVEGANYGYTF
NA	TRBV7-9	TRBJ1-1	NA	TGTGCCAGCAGCTTGCAGGGGCCGACACCTTACACTGAAGCTTTCTTT	CASSLQGPTPYTEAFF
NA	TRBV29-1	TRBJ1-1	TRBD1	TGCAGCGTCGCCCATACTGACAGGGCCCGTGAAGCTTTCTTT	CSVAHTDRAREAFF
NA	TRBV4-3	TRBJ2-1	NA	TGCGCCAGCAGCCAAGATATTACTCACGATGAGCAGTTCTTC	CASSQDITHDEQFF
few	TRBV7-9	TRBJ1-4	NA	TGTGCCAGCAGCTCGTACAGGGTTACTAATGAAAAACTGTTTTTT	CASSSYRVTNEKLFF
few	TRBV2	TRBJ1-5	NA	TGTGCCAGCAGGCCGGACAGTAGCAATCAGCCCCAGCATTTT	CASRPDSSNQPQHF
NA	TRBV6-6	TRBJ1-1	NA	TGTGCCAGCCGTATTAGGGGGTTAACTGAAGCTTTCTTT	CASRIRGLTEAFF
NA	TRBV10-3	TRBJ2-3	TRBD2	TGTGCCATCAAAAGCGGGGGGGCCATAGATACGCAGTATTTT	CAIKSGGAIDTQYF
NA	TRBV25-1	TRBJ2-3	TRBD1	TGTGCCAGCAGTGATTACAGGGGTAGCACAGATACGCAGTATTTT	CASSDYRGSTDTQYF
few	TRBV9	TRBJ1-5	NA	TGTGCCAGCAGCACGGGTTCCCGCCCCGATCAGCCCCAGCATTTT	CASSTGSRPDQPQHF
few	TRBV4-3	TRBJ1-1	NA	TGCGCCAGCAGCCGCGGAGCTCCGGGACGACAGAACACTGAAGCTTTCTTT	CASSRGAPGRQNTEAFF
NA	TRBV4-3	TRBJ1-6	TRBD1	TGCGCCAGCAGCCAAGACTGGGGACAGGGACGACCCCTCCACTTT	CASSQDWGQGRPLHF
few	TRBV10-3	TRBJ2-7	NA	TGTGCCATCGGCCGGGAAAACTACGAGCAGTACTTC	CAIGRENYEQYF
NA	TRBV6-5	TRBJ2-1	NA	TGTGCCAGCGGAAGAGGGAGTCCCTACAATGAGCAGTTCTTC	CASGRGSPYNEQFF
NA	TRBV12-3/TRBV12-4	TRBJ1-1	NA	TGTGCCAGCAGTTTAGACCCCGGGACGCCTGAAGCTTTCTTT	CASSLDPGTPEAFF
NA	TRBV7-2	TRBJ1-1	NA	TGTGCCAGCAGCTTAGGTCGGAGGAACACTGGAGCTTTCTTT	CASSLGRRNTGAFF
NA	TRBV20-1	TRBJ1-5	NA	TGCAGTGCTAGCGAGGTGCCATTCCGGCGAGAGCCCCAGCATTTT	CSASEVPFRREPQHF
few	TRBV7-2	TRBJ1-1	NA	TGTGCCAGCAGCTTAGCGAGGCACGACACTGAAGCTTTCTTT	CASSLARHDTEAFF
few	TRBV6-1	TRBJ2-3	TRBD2	TGTGCCAGCAGCGCCTTTGGGACTAGCGGGAGCACAGATACGCAGTATTTT	CASSAFGTSGSTDTQYF
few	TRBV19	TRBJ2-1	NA	TGTGCCACCGGACACCGGTTTGGGAATGAGCAGTTCTTC	CATGHRFGNEQFF
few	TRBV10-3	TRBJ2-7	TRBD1	TGTGCCATCAGTGACCCGGGACAGCGGAACGAGCAGTACTTC	CAISDPGQRNEQYF
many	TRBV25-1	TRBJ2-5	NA	TGTGCCAGCAGTGACAACCTAAGAGGGGGGGTATCGGGGACCCAGTACTTC	CASSDNLRGGVSGTQYF
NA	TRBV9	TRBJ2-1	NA	TGTGCCAGCAGCCCCTGGGTGGGGGGCTACAATGAGCAGTTCTTC	CASSPWVGGYNEQFF
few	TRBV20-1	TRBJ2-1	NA	TGCAGTGCCTTTAATAACAATGAGCAGTTCTTC	CSAFNNNEQFF
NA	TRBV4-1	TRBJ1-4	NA	TGCGCCAGCAGCCAAGATGAAGAACCCTTTGAAAAACTGTTTTTT	CASSQDEEPFEKLFF
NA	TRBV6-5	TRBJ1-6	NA	TGTGCCAGCGGGATTTCTTATTCACCCCTCCACTTT	CASGISYSPLHF
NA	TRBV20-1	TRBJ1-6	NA	TGCAGTGCTCCCGGGACTGGTAATTCACCCCTCCAATTT	CSAPGTGNSPLQF
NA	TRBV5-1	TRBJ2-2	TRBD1	TGCGCCAGCAGCTTGGAACAGGGGTCCACCGGGGAGCTGTTTTTT	CASSLEQGSTGELFF
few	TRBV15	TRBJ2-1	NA	TGTGCCACCAGCGCTTATCAGTTCTTC	CATSAYQFF
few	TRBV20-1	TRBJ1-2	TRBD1	TGCAGTGCGATCAGGGGGCGTGACTATGGCTACACCTTC	CSAIRGRDYGYTF
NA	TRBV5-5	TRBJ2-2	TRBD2	TGTGCCAGCAGCCTCTTTAGCGGGGGGTCCACCGGGGAGCTGTTTTTT	CASSLFSGGSTGELFF
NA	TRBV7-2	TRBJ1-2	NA	TGTGCCAGCAGCTTAGCATTAGTTTTCTGGGACTATGGCTACACCTTC	CASSLALVFWDYGYTF
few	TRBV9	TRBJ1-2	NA	TGTGCCAGCAGTTCCAGGGTGGATGGCTACACCTTC	CASSSRVDGYTF
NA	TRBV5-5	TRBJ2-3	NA	TGTGCCAGCAGCTTCGTACGCGAGGGGACGAACACGCAGTATTTT	CASSFVREGTNTQYF
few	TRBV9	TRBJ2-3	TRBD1	TGTGCCAGCAGCGTAGAGTCCGGGACAGGGGTCACCTATACAGATACGCAGTATTTT	CASSVESGTGVTYTDTQYF
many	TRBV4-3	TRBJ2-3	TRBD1	TGCGCCAGCAGCCCTGGGACAGGTCGAACAGATACGCAGTATTTT	CASSPGTGRTDTQYF